These 3 T cell receptor beta chains share one sample of origin, sequenced in a study of metastatic and nonmetastatic thyroid tumors. TCRdb re-called the PCR reads via MiXCR. Altogether roughly 20,000 clones are present, roughly 18% being singletons, with the ten largest covering 2.5% to 3%. No treatment had been given to any patient before thyroid surgery. The sequenced sample was adjacent normal tissue. The source is a male donor with papillary thyroid cancer or a benign thyroid nodule (not recorded which). Some clones in this sample may be carry-over from other donors' samples.

This clone came up many times. The rearrangement uses TRBV19 and TRBJ2-1, with 10 nucleotides matching TRBD2. Unmatched junction bases numbered 9, after V lost 1 base and J lost 9 bases. The germline gives CDR1 LNHDA, CDR2 SQIVND (reference sequence). CDR3 length: 16 amino acids. CDR3 loop: CASSIVGSGRSVEQFF. CDR3 bases: TGTGCCAGTAGTATAGTAGGTAGCGGGAGGTCGGTTGAGCAGTTCTTC.

By sample fraction, this clone is medium-sized (0.01 to 0.1%). The chain uses TRBV6-2 or TRBV6-3 and TRBJ1-2; D remains ambiguous. This CDR3 has 14 residues. Between the trimmed V and J ends, which lost 2 bases and 3 bases, there was a span of 10 bases. Germline V lookup: CDR1 MNHEY, CDR2 SVGEGT. The DNA of the CDR3 is TGTGCCAGCAGTTACCCCGACGGGCACTATGGCTACACCTTC. Protein sequence: CASSYPDGHYGYTF.

This clone was observed at least ten times. The rearrangement joins TRBV7-9 to TRBJ1-2; D remains unclear. Trimming took 3 bases from V and 1 from J, leaving 12 bases between them. This CDR3 has 15 residues. The germline gives CDR1 SEHNR, CDR2 FQNEAQ (reference sequence). Here the CDR3 reads CASSLGSDNNYGYTF. As DNA, the CDR3 is TGTGCCAGCAGCTTGGGCTCAGACAATAACTATGGCTACACCTTC.